This TCR beta chain stems from a study of OX40 agonist ivuxolimab in advanced cancers. The protocol was immunoSEQ multiplex PCR, while the TCRdb copy is restricted to in-frame clones and leaves out a portion. Among about 69,000 clones listed, 85% to 90% were seen once. Trimming cost V 2 bases and J 5 bases; bases outside gene matches: 11. This CDR3 region has 17 residues. CDR1 and CDR2 from the germline V gene are MNHEY and SMNVEV (reference sequence). The TCR sequence derives from an adult with an advanced solid tumor such as melanoma, head and neck, liver or kidney cancer. The genes are TRBV27 and TRBJ1-4; 7 positions agree with TRBD1. The specimen was CD4+ or CD8+ T cells sorted from blood, collected in a trial of the OX40 agonist ivuxolimab. The CDR3 region is CASSLRVVGTENEKLFF. The CDR3 DNA follows: TGTGCCAGCAGTTTAAGAGTGGTCGGGACAGAAAATGAAAAACTGTTTTTT.